Listed below are T cell receptor beta chains from one sample, sequenced in a study of blood T cell repertoires in COVID-19. Clones were read by immunoSEQ multiplex PCR, and TCRdb kept only the in-frame ones, dropping some. The table shows about 59,000 clones, with over 75% occurring only once. The sequenced sample consisted of peripheral blood. Receptor source: a human donor in a cohort sampled during active COVID-19. The CDR3 runs from the conserved cysteine through the conserved F or W. D genes are given only for firm matches. Size tells how often a clone was seen (once, few, many) or the class of an expanded clone, and some rows leave it out.

>once|TRBV15|TRBD1|TRBJ2-7
CATSRDRDRVSEQYF
TGTGCCACCAGCAGGGATAGGGACAGGGTTTCCGAGCAGTACTTC
>-|TRBV6-5|TRBD1|TRBJ1-1
CASSKEGANTEAFF
TGTGCCAGCAGTAAGGAGGGGGCGAACACTGAAGCTTTCTTT
>-|TRBV24-1|TRBD1|TRBJ2-3
CATGGQLTDTQYF
TGTGCCACCGGGGGACAGCTCACAGATACGCAGTATTTT
>-|TRBV6-5|TRBD1|TRBJ2-7
CASRPGQPTYEQYF
TGTGCCAGCAGGCCGGGACAGCCTACCTACGAGCAGTACTTC
>-|TRBV12-3/TRBV12-4|TRBD1|TRBJ1-1
CASRDRGATEAFF
TGTGCCAGCCGGGACAGGGGGGCGACTGAAGCTTTCTTT
>-|TRBV4-3|-|TRBJ2-1
CASSQVMVAPYNEQFF
TGCGCCAGCAGCCAAGTTATGGTAGCCCCCTACAATGAGCAGTTCTTC
>few|TRBV19|-|TRBJ2-2
CATTRGDNTGELFF
TGTGCCACTACCAGGGGTGACAACACCGGGGAGCTGTTTTTT
>few|TRBV7-2|TRBD2|TRBJ2-1
CASGTSGGSSYNEQFF
TGTGCCAGTGGGACTAGCGGGGGAAGCTCCTACAATGAGCAGTTCTTC
>-|TRBV18|TRBD2|TRBJ2-7
CASSQNTDLLAGVYEQYF
TGTGCCAGCTCTCAAAACACAGACTTACTAGCGGGAGTATACGAGCAGTACTTC
>-|TRBV28|-|TRBJ1-1
CASSPRQMNTEAFF
TGTGCCAGCAGTCCTCGACAGATGAACACTGAAGCTTTCTTT
>-|TRBV6-2/TRBV6-3|-|TRBJ1-6
CASSYSSLNSPLHF
TGTGCCAGCAGTTACTCTTCCTTGAATTCACCCCTCCACTTT
>-|TRBV5-1|-|TRBJ2-1
CASSLQVASRNEQFF
TGCGCCAGCAGCTTGCAGGTAGCGTCCAGGAATGAGCAGTTCTTC
>once|TRBV28|-|TRBJ1-1
CASSLRQVEAFF
TGTGCCAGCAGTTTGCGCCAGGTTGAAGCTTTCTTT
>-|TRBV4-1|-|TRBJ1-3
CASSQVTQDLLLSGNTIYF
TGCGCCAGCAGCCAAGTGACACAGGACCTCCTCCTCTCTGGAAACACCATATATTTT
>-|TRBV6-5|TRBD1|TRBJ2-7
CASRMGTGAAEQYF
TGTGCCAGCAGGATGGGGACAGGGGCGGCCGAGCAGTACTTC
>-|TRBV7-2|-|TRBJ2-2
CASSTGLTNTGELFF
TGTGCCAGCAGCACGGGACTGACGAACACCGGGGAGCTGTTTTTT
>once|TRBV19|-|TRBJ2-1
CASSSPSLSHNEQFF
TGTGCCAGTAGTTCGCCATCCCTTAGTCACAATGAGCAGTTCTTC
>-|TRBV7-2|TRBD1|TRBJ2-3
CASSSAGTGTDTQYF
TGTGCCAGCAGCTCCGCCGGGACAGGCACAGATACGCAGTATTTT
>-|TRBV3-1/TRBV3-2|TRBD2|TRBJ2-2
CASSHRTSGNTGELFF
TGTGCCAGCAGCCACCGGACTAGCGGTAACACCGGGGAGCTGTTTTTT
>-|TRBV5-4|-|TRBJ2-1
CASSLGQAPASYNEQFF
TGTGCCAGCAGCTTGGGTCAAGCGCCCGCTTCCTACAATGAGCAGTTCTTC